These 15 T cell receptor beta chains came from one sample sequenced in a study of cytomegalovirus exposure and HLA in healthy donors listed by TCRdb under 2017. Libraries were prepared through the immunoSEQ multiplex PCR assay. For the multiplex PCR, a mixture combining 60 forward primers for TCR Vbeta segments and 13 reverse primers for TCR Jbeta segments was used. TCRdb retrieved this table from immuneACCESS and kept in-frame rearrangements only. Not all clones are present; in checked studies, unresolved V genes account for under half, and no reason is known for the remainder. The sample table contains about 110,000 clones; only one count was recorded for roughly 70% of them. The ten most abundant clones make up around 2.7% of the sample. Sequenced material: PBMCs. These receptors all stem from a male donor in good health and CMV-seropositive.

This clone was found once. This chain's CDR3 is CASSVGGTSKGGETQYF. For the CDR3, the DNA is TGTGCCAGCAGCGTCGGGGGGACTTCGAAGGGCGGGGAGACCCAGTACTTC. The V gene is TRBV9, the J gene TRBJ2-5; 7 nucleotides align to TRBD2. The CDR3 extends over 17 amino acids. Trimming at V came to 2 bases and at J to 5 bases, leaving 15 bases not matched to a gene. CDR1 and CDR2 from the germline V gene are SGDLS and YYNGEE. Full variable domain (outside the CDR3, taken from reference TRBV9 and TRBJ2-5): DSGVTQTPKHLITATGQRVTLRCSPRSGDLSVYWYQQSLDQGLQFLIQYYNGEERAKGNILERFSAQQFPDLHSELNLSSLELGDSALYFCASSVGGTSKGGETQYFGPGTRLLVL.

V usage is TRBV5-1 and J usage is TRBJ1-2, with 12 bases fitting TRBD1. The CDR3 runs to 15 residues. Germline V gives CDR1 SGHRS, CDR2 YFSETQ. Trimming at V came to 0 bases and at J to 4 bases, leaving 1 base not matched to a gene. CDR3 sequence (DNA): TGCGCCAGCAGCTTGGAGGGACAGGGGGCCTATGGCTACACCTTC. This codes for CASSLEGQGAYGYTF.

The gene calls are TRBV4-3 and TRBJ2-7, with D tentatively TRBD1 (6 bases). The CDR3 loop spans 15 amino acids. Trimming left V 3 bases short and J 1 base short, with 13 bases between. Per germline, CDR1 LGHNA and CDR2 YSLEER. The CDR3 spells CASSHSRTESYEQYF. The CDR3 DNA reads as TGCGCCAGCAGCCACTCCCGGACAGAATCCTACGAGCAGTACTTC.

This clone was recorded a few times. This rearrangement joins TRBV6-6 to TRBJ2-1; possibly TRBD1 for D (6 bases). V was cut by 5 bases and J by 6 bases, with 20 bases left in between. Germline V CDR1 and CDR2: MNHNY, SVGAGI (reference sequence). This CDR3 spans 16 amino acids. The chain's CDR3 is CASSRPWTDQPNEQFF. DNA of the CDR3: TGTGCCAGCAGTCGACCGTGGACAGACCAACCCAATGAGCAGTTCTTC.

This chain uses TRBV6-6 with TRBJ2-2, with a weak D call TRBD2 (5 bases). The CDR3 loop spans 13 amino acids. V lost 4 bases and J lost 6, with 9 bases in between. Per germline, CDR1 MNHNY and CDR2 SVGAGI (reference sequence). The CDR3 spells CASSLLAPGELFF. CDR3 nucleotide sequence: TGTGCCAGCAGTTTGCTAGCCCCCGGGGAGCTGTTTTTT.

The chain is built from TRBV19 and TRBJ1-1; D gene uncertain. Germline V gene sequence: CDR1 LNHDA, CDR2 SQIVND (reference sequence). The CDR3 consists of 13 residues. Trimming pared 3 bases from V and 0 bases from J, leaving 5 bases between. CDR3 region: CASSITVNTEAFF. The CDR3 nucleotides read TGTGCCAGTAGTATCACGGTGAACACTGAAGCTTTCTTT.

This clone was seen more than once but under ten times. The V gene is TRBV6-5, the J gene TRBJ2-1; 9 bases agree with TRBD2. J was trimmed by 8 bases and V by 6 bases; bases with no gene match: 8. The germline gives CDR1 MNHEY, CDR2 SVGAGI. The CDR3 loop spans 14 amino acids. The CDR3 nucleotides are TGTGCCAGCAGGGGGGGACTAGCAGGCGATGAGCAGTTCTTC. It yields the protein CASRGGLAGDEQFF.

The rearrangement joins TRBV27 to TRBJ2-1; D uncertain. With 1 base removed from V and 9 bases from J, the gap between germline ends came to 7 bases. Germline CDR1 is MNHEY and CDR2 is SMNVEV (reference sequence). CDR3 size: 12 residues. The CDR3 bases are TGTGCCAGCAGTTTATACCAGTCTGAGCAGTTCTTC. Translated: CASSLYQSEQFF.

The chain combines TRBV2 with TRBJ2-5; D uncertain. The CDR3 is 15 amino acids. Germline V gene data show CDR1 as SNHLY and CDR2 as FYNNEI. V lost 1 base and J 5 bases, leaving 14 bases between the germline ends. Here the CDR3 reads CASSEVWVSGETQYF. The CDR3 coding sequence is TGTGCCAGCAGTGAAGTCTGGGTATCCGGGGAGACCCAGTACTTC.

This clone was detected once. The chain has TRBV6-5 and TRBJ2-7; a possible D gene is TRBD2 (6 bases). The ends were cut back, 2 bases at V and 6 bases at J, with 14 bases in the middle. CDR1 is MNHEY, CDR2 SVGAGI, per germline. The CDR3 consists of 14 residues. Here the CDR3 reads CASSYRTNRGEQYF. The CDR3 DNA sequence: TGTGCCAGCAGTTACCGGACTAATCGAGGCGAGCAGTACTTC.

This chain connects TRBV30 to TRBJ2-7; 8 positions match TRBD1. The CDR3 consists of 17 residues. V lost 1 base and J lost 0; bases outside the gene matches: 11. Germline lookup yields CDR1 GTSNPN and CDR2 SVGIG (reference sequence). CDR3 loop: CAWSAGTGSSSSYEQYF. In DNA, the CDR3 is TGTGCCTGGAGTGCCGGGACAGGTTCCTCAAGCTCCTACGAGCAGTACTTC.

CDR3 coding DNA: TGCGCCAGCGGACTAGCGGGGGACAATGAGCAGTTCTTC. Its protein is CASGLAGDNEQFF. The chain has TRBV5-1 and TRBJ2-1; 13 bases agree with TRBD2. The germline gives CDR1 SGHRS, CDR2 YFSETQ. This CDR3 region has 13 residues. Trimming removed 7 bases from V and 5 bases from J; junction bases left unmatched: 0.

The rearrangement links TRBV15 to TRBJ1-1; possible D gene TRBD1, 5 bases. The V end was cut by 0 bases, the J end by 1 base, with 9 bases between. The CDR3 sequence is 15 residues long. The germline gives CDR1 LNHNV, CDR2 YYDKDF (reference sequence). As DNA, the CDR3 is TGTGCCACCAGCAGAGATGGGGGGGAGAACACTGAAGCTTTCTTT. Its protein product is CATSRDGGENTEAFF.

This sequence joins TRBV5-4 and TRBJ1-3, with 7 nucleotides matching TRBD1. This CDR3 spans 14 amino acids. Trimming cost V 0 bases and J 9 bases; bases outside gene matches: 6. Germline values: CDR1 SGHNT, CDR2 YYREEE (reference sequence). The CDR3 DNA is TGTGCCAGCAGCTTGGGCAGGTCAGGGGGCACCATATATTTT. Protein: CASSLGRSGGTIYF.

The genes are TRBV27 and TRBJ2-7, with D unclear. Germline V gives CDR1 MNHEY, CDR2 SMNVEV (reference sequence). With 3 bases removed from V and 7 bases from J, the gap between germline ends came to 7 bases. This CDR3 spans 11 amino acids. The CDR3: CASSFRSEQYF. In DNA form, the CDR3 reads TGTGCCAGCAGTTTCCGGTCGGAGCAGTACTTC.